The 17 T cell receptor beta chains in this list originate from one sample, sequenced in a study of T cells in Graves' hyperthyroidism and ophthalmopathy. RNA transcripts yielded amplified TCR beta CDR3 regions. Carried out on the TCR CDR3, a first-round RT-PCR used the HTBI primer set. TCRdb re-called the multiplex PCR reads with MiXCR, one entry per CDR3 protein. The sample has fewer than 650,000 distinct CDR3 sequences, 14% seen once. Sequenced material: blood. The receptors derive from a woman aged 40 to 55 with Graves' hyperthyroidism.

A remark on this clonotype: Being one base from a much bigger clone, this may be a read error. The rearrangement joins TRBV2 to TRBJ1-2, with D unclear. The germline gives CDR1 SNHLY, CDR2 FYNNEI. This CDR3 comprises 15 residues. V was clipped by 6 bases and J by 0 bases, with 14 bases between them. The CDR3 coding sequence is TGTGCCAGCAGCCGCTACGCAGAAGCTAACTATGGCTACACCTTC. Residues: CASSRYAEANYGYTF.

In this sample, this clonotype turned up many times. The J gene is TRBJ1-2, the V gene TRBV3-1; D gene unclear. This CDR3 contains 13 residues. Germline V gives CDR1 LGHDT, CDR2 YNNKEL (reference sequence). V was trimmed by 0 bases and J by 8 bases, leaving 10 bases between them. The CDR3 loop is CASSQEPGHGYTF. The CDR3 DNA is TGTGCCAGCAGCCAAGAGCCTGGGCACGGCTACACCTTC.

This clonotype showed up many times. The chain links TRBV7-9 to TRBJ2-7; D remains unclear. V was cut by 6 bases and J by 5 bases, with 14 bases left in between. CDR1 and CDR2 (germline): SEHNR, FQNEAQ (reference sequence). This CDR3 spans 13 amino acids. The CDR3 loop is CASRTLSRNEQYF. The CDR3 DNA is TGTGCCAGCAGAACGCTGAGCCGGAACGAGCAGTACTTC.

This clonotype has at least ten counts. V and J are TRBV3-1 and TRBJ1-1; D is unresolved. V shed 1 base and J shed 2 bases, with 8 bases lying between them. There are 14 residues in the CDR3. Germline CDR1 is LGHDT and CDR2 is YNNKEL (reference sequence). CDR3 nucleotide sequence: TGTGCCAGCAGCCAAGTTGGGCCTAACACTGAAGCTTTCTTT. Translated, it gives CASSQVGPNTEAFF.

This clonotype appeared once. The chain recombines TRBV18 with TRBJ1-1; a possible D gene is TRBD1 (5 bases). Germline V gives CDR1 KGHSH, CDR2 LQKENI. This CDR3 contains 17 residues. Trimming cost V 0 bases and J 1 base, with 15 bases left between them. For the CDR3, the DNA is TGTGCCAGCTCACCACCGGACGGGGGGATCGAGAACACTGAAGCTTTCTTT. The encoded protein is CASSPPDGGIENTEAFF.

This clonotype was observed at least ten times. The rearrangement uses TRBV18 and TRBJ2-3; 9 bases fit TRBD1. Trimming cost V 4 bases and J 2 bases; bases outside gene matches: 7. The CDR3 totals 16 residues. Germline V gives CDR1 KGHSH, CDR2 LQKENI. CDR3 sequence: CASSRPGQGYTDTQYF. Written as DNA, the CDR3 is TGTGCCAGCTCACGACCGGGACAGGGATACACAGATACGCAGTATTTT.

This clonotype was seen a single time. One junction end does not reproduce the germline sequence, and a read error may be involved. The CDR3 loop reads CSAGEVQGGAYGHTF. The CDR3 DNA reads TGCAGTGCTGGAGAGGTCCAGGGGGGAGCCTATGGCCACACCTTC. V gene TRBV20-1 combines with J gene TRBJ1-2; 7 nucleotides align to TRBD1. Germline assignment: CDR1 DFQATT and CDR2 SNEGSKA (reference sequence). The CDR3 sequence is 15 residues long.

Concerning this clonotype itself: This may be a read error: a much more frequent sequence differs by one nucleotide. CDR3 nucleotide sequence: TGCAGTGCTCGGGGACTAGCCTACGGGCAGTACTTC. Protein product: CSARGLAYGQYF. The J gene is TRBJ2-7, the V gene TRBV20-1; 9 nucleotides agree with TRBD2. CDR3 size: 12 residues. Looked up from germline, CDR1 is DFQATT and CDR2 is SNEGSKA (reference sequence).

V usage is TRBV19 and J usage is TRBJ2-4; D ambiguous. Looked up from germline, CDR1 is LNHDA and CDR2 is SQIVND (reference sequence). The CDR3 totals 15 residues. V was pared by 7 bases and J by 0 bases, with 13 bases between. CDR3 sequence reads: CASNDPRLAKNIQYF. CDR3 in DNA: TGTGCCAGTAATGACCCGCGATTAGCCAAAAACATTCAGTACTTC.

This clonotype has ten or more counts. The V gene is TRBV27, the J gene TRBJ2-3; D might be TRBD1 or TRBD2, each matching 5 bases. Trimming stripped 5 bases from V and 0 bases from J, with 12 bases between. The CDR3 sequence is 15 residues long. Germline loops: CDR1 MNHEY, CDR2 SMNVEV (reference sequence). Written as DNA, the CDR3 is TGTGCCAGCAGTCTCCGGGACCCTAGCACAGATACGCAGTATTTT. Translating gives CASSLRDPSTDTQYF.

A few counts support this clonotype. The gene calls are TRBV28 and TRBJ1-4, with TRBD1 matching 8 bases. Germline V gene sequence: CDR1 MDHEN, CDR2 SYDVKM. The CDR3 covers 14 residues. With V trimmed by 10 bases and J by 5 bases, 9 bases remained unmatched. Written as DNA, the CDR3 is TGTGCCACCCTAGATCAGGGGGCAAATGAAAAACTGTTTTTT. It translates to CATLDQGANEKLFF.

This clonotype was detected many times. This sequence joins TRBV5-1 and TRBJ1-1, with TRBD1 identical over 9 bases. The CDR3 has 16 residues. Germline V lookup: CDR1 SGHRS, CDR2 YFSETQ. With 2 bases clipped from V and 6 bases from J, the junction kept 11 bases outside the gene matches. This chain's CDR3 is CASSLGTGGATSEAFF. The CDR3 coding sequence is TGCGCCAGCAGCTTAGGAACAGGGGGCGCAACTTCTGAAGCTTTCTTT.

This clonotype appeared many times. The rearrangement joins TRBV20-1 to TRBJ2-7; the D is unclear. From germline, CDR1 is DFQATT and CDR2 SNEGSKA (reference sequence). Trimming stripped 4 bases from V and 2 bases from J, with 12 bases between. The CDR3 runs to 13 residues. The CDR3 reads CSAIAGSAYEQYF. CDR3 coding DNA: TGCAGTGCTATCGCCGGGTCCGCCTACGAGCAGTACTTC.

The V gene is TRBV5-1, the J gene TRBJ2-7; 13 bases agree with TRBD2. The junction had 3 bases not matched to a gene; V was cut back by 4 bases and J by 2 bases. This CDR3 comprises 15 residues. Germline V CDR1 and CDR2: SGHRS, YFSETQ. CDR3 bases: TGCGCCAGCAGCCGAGGGACTAGCGGGACCTACGAGCAGTACTTC. Amino acids: CASSRGTSGTYEQYF.

There are many counts of this clonotype. The chain combines TRBV20-1 with TRBJ2-5, with D possibly being TRBD2 (6 bases). CDR3 size: 13 residues. The germline CDR1 and CDR2 sequences are DFQATT and SNEGSKA (reference sequence). Trimming stripped 6 bases from V and 3 bases from J, with 14 bases between. The CDR3 reads CSASVAEKETQYF. The CDR3 DNA follows: TGCAGTGCAAGCGTAGCGGAGAAAGAGACCCAGTACTTC.

The rearrangement links TRBV2 to TRBJ2-3, with D possibly being TRBD2 (6 bases). This CDR3 comprises 15 residues. Trimming took 6 bases from V and 3 from J, leaving 16 bases between them. From germline, CDR1 is SNHLY and CDR2 FYNNEI. CDR3 residues: CASRGTYQGTDTQYF. CDR3 DNA sequence: TGTGCCAGCAGGGGGACTTACCAGGGAACAGATACGCAGTATTTT.

This clonotype was found many times. The chain joins TRBV24-1 to TRBJ1-5; D is undetermined. V was pared by 4 bases and J by 4 bases, with 4 bases between. The CDR3 runs 12 residues. Germline CDR1 KGHDR, CDR2 SFDVKD. The CDR3 sequence is CATSEGNQPQHF. DNA for the CDR3: TGTGCCACCAGTGAGGGGAATCAGCCCCAGCATTTT.